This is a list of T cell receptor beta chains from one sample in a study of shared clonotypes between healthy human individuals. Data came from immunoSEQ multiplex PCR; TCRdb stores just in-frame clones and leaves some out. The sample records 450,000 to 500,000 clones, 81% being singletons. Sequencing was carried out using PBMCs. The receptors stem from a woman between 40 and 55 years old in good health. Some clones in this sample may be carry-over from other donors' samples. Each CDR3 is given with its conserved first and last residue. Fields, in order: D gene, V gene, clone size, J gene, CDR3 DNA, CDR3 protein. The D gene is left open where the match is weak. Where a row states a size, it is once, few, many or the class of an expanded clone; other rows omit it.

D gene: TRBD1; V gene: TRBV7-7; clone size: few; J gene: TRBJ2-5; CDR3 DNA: TGTGCCAGCAGTCAAAACACAGGGGGTAGAGAGACCCAGTACTTC; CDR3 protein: CASSQNTGGRETQYF
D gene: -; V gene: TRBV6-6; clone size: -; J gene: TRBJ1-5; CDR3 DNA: TGTGCCAGCAGCCACGCTTTCAATCAGCCCCAGCATTTT; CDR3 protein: CASSHAFNQPQHF
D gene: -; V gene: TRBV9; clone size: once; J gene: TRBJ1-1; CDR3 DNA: TGTGCCAGCACTGCAATAAACAGGAACACTGAAGCTTTCTTT; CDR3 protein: CASTAINRNTEAFF
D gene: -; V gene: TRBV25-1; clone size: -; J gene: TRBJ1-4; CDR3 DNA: TGTGCCAGCAGTGACAACCCAGGGACCATTAATGAAAAACTGTTTTTT; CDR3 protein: CASSDNPGTINEKLFF
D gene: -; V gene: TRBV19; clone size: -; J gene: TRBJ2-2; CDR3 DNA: TGTGCCAGTAGTGGCGGGACTGTCACCGGGGAGCTGTTTTTT; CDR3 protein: CASSGGTVTGELFF
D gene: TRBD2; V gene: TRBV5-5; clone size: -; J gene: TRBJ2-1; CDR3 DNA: TGTGCCAGCAGCAGACTAGCAGAAGAGCAGTTCTTC; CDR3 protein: CASSRLAEEQFF
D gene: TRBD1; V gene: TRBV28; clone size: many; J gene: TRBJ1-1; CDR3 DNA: TGTGCCAGCAGTTTTCAGGGACAGGGAGGACGGGCTGAAGCTTTCTTT; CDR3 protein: CASSFQGQGGRAEAFF
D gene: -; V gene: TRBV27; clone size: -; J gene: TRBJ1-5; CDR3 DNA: TGTGCCAGCAGTACTTCAGAGAGCTATAGCAATCAGCCCCAGCATTTT; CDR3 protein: CASSTSESYSNQPQHF
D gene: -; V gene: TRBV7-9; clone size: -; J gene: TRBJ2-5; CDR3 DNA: TGTGCCAGCAGCGCTCGGACATCGGAGACCCAGTACTTC; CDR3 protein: CASSARTSETQYF
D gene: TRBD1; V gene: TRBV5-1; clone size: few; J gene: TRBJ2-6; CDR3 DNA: TGCGCCAGCAGCCCCCGGACAGGGGGCGGTATAGCCAACGTCCTGACTTTC; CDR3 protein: CASSPRTGGGIANVLTF
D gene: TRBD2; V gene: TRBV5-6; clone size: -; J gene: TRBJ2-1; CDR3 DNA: TGTGCCAGCAGCTCGGGGAGCCGGGAGGGCCTCGGGCAGTTCTTC; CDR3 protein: CASSSGSREGLGQFF
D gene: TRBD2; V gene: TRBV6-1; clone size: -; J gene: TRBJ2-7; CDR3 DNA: TGTGCCAGCAGTGAGGCTAGCGGGAGGGGTAGCTCCTACGAGCAGTACTTC; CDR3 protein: CASSEASGRGSSYEQYF
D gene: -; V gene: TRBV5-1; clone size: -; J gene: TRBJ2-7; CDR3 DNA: TGCGCCAGCAGCACCGGGACGCCGTCCTACGAGCAGTACTTC; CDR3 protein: CASSTGTPSYEQYF
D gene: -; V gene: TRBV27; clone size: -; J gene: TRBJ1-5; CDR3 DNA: TGTGCCAGCAGTTTAGGCGGCGTGGGGGATCAGCCCCAGCATTTT; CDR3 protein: CASSLGGVGDQPQHF
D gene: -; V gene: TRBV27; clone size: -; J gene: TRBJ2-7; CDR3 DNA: TGTGCCAGCAGTTTTGGGGCCGGGACCTACGAGCAGTACTTC; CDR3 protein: CASSFGAGTYEQYF
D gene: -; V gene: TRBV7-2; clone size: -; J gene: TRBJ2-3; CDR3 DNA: TGTGCCAGCAGCTTAGGGGGTGTTTCAGATACGCAGTATTTT; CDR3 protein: CASSLGGVSDTQYF
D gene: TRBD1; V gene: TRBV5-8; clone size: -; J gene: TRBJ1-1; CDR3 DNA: TGTGCCAGCAGCTCGGGACAGGGTTCGATCGGTTTCACTGAAGCTTTCTTT; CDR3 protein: CASSSGQGSIGFTEAFF
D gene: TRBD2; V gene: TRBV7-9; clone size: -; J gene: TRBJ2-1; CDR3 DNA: TGTGCCAGCAGCTTACTAGCGGAGAACTACAATGAGCAGTTCTTC; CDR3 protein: CASSLLAENYNEQFF
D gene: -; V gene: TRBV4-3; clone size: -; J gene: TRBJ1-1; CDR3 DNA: TGCGCCAGCAGCCAAGAACACCGACAGCACACTGAAGCTTTCTTT; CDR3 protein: CASSQEHRQHTEAFF
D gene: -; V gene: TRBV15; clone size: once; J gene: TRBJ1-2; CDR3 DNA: TGTGCCACCAGCAGAGATCGGGCGGTAGCTAACTATGGCTACACCTTC; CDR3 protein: CATSRDRAVANYGYTF
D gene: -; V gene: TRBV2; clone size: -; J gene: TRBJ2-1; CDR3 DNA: TGTGCCAGCCTTAGTGGGGTCTCCTACAATGAGCAGTTCTTC; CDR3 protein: CASLSGVSYNEQFF
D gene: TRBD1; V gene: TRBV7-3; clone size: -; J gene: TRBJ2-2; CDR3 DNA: TGTGCCAGCAGCCCGCAAGATGGACAGGCCGGGGAGCTGTTTTTT; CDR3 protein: CASSPQDGQAGELFF
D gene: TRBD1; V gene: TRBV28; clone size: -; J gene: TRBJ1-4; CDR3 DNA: TGTGCCAGCAGCCAATCCCCGACAGGGAACGAAAAACTGTTTTTT; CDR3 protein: CASSQSPTGNEKLFF
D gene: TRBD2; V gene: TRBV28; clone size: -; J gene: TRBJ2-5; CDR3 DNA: TGTGCCAGCAGTTTAGGGACTAGCGGGAATATAGAGACCCAGTACTTC; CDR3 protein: CASSLGTSGNIETQYF
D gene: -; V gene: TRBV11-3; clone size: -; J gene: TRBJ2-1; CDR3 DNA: TGTGCCAGCAGCTTAGGGCCCGGGGGAAATGAGCAGTTCTTC; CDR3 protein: CASSLGPGGNEQFF
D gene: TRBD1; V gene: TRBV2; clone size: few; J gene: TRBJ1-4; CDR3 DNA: TGTGCCAGCAGCGGGACAGGGGGATCGTTTAGGACTAATGAAAAACTGTTTTTT; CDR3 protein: CASSGTGGSFRTNEKLFF
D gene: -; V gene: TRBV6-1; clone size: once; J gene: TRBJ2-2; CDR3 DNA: TGTGCCAGCAGTCCCCCCCCGCAGGGGACCGGGGAGCTGTTTTTT; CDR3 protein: CASSPPPQGTGELFF
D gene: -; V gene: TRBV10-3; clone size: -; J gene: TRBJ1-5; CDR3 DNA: TGTGCCATCAGTGAGCTGGGTCAGGGGCAGCCCCAGCATTTT; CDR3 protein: CAISELGQGQPQHF
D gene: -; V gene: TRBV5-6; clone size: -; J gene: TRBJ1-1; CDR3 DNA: TGTGCCAGCAGTGGGGTGAGGAGGACTGAAGCTTTCTTT; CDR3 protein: CASSGVRRTEAFF
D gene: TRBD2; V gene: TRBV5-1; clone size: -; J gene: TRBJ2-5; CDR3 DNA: TGCGCCAGCAGCCCCCGGGGCGGGGGAGAGACCCAGTACTTC; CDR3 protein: CASSPRGGGETQYF
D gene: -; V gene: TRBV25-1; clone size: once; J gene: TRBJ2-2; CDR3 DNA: TGTGCCAGCAGTGAATATGGACCGAACGGGGAGCTGTTTTTT; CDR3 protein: CASSEYGPNGELFF
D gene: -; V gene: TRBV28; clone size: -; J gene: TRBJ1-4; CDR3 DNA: TGTGCCAGCAGTTTACTCTCCCAGGGGTCTAATGAAAAACTGTTTTTT; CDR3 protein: CASSLLSQGSNEKLFF
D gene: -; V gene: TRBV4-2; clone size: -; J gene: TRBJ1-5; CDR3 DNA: TGTGCCAGCAGCCAAGATCTGGGACAGCCCCAGCATTTT; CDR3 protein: CASSQDLGQPQHF
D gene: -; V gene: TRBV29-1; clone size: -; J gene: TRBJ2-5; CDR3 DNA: TGCAGCGCCGAACGGGGCTGGGAGACCCAGTACTTC; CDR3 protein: CSAERGWETQYF
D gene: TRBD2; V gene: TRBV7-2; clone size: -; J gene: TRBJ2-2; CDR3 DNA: TGTGCCAGCAGCTTACTTGCGGGAGTATTTACCGGGGAGCTGTTTTTT; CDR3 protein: CASSLLAGVFTGELFF
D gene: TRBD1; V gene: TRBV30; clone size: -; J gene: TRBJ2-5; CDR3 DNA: TGTGCCTGGAGTGGTGACAGGGGGCTTTGGGAGACCCAGTACTTC; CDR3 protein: CAWSGDRGLWETQYF
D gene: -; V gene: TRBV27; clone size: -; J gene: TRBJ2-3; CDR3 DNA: TGTGCCAGCAGTCCCCAGCCTCAGAAGTCAGATACGCAGTATTTT; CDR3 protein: CASSPQPQKSDTQYF
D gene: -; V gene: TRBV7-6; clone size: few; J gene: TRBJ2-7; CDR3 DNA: TGTGCCAGCAGCCTACAGGGTTCCGGGACTTACGAGCAGTACTTC; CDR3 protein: CASSLQGSGTYEQYF
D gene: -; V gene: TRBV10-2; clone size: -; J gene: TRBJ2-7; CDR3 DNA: TGCGCCAGCAGTGTGCTTTACGAGCAGTACTTC; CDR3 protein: CASSVLYEQYF
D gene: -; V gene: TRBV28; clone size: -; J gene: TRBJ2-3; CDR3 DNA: TGTGCCAGCAGTTTTAGTCAGCCGACAGATACGCAGTATTTT; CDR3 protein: CASSFSQPTDTQYF
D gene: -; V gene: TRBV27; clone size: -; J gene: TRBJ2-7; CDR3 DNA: TGTGCCAGCCAAAGGGTCGGGGGGCCGTACGAGCAGTACTTC; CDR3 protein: CASQRVGGPYEQYF
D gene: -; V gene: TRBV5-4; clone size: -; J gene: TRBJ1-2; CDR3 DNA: TGTGCCAGCAGCTTGGTAGGGGTACCCTATGGCTACACCTTC; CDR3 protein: CASSLVGVPYGYTF
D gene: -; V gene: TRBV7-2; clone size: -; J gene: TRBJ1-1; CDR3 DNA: TGTGCCAGCACTACATTTGCGGGAAACACTGAAGCTTTCTTT; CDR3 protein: CASTTFAGNTEAFF
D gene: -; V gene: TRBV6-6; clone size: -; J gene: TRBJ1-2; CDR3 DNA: TGTGCCAGCAGTTACCAGTCGGGACAAATTGGCTACACCTTC; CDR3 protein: CASSYQSGQIGYTF
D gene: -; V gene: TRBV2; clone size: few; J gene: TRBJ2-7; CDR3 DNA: TGTGCCAGCAGACCAACCTTGGACAGTTACGAGCAGTACTTC; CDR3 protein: CASRPTLDSYEQYF
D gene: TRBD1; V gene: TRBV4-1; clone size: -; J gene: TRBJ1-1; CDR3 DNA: TGCGCCAGCAGCCGGAACCAGGGGGAAAACACTGAAGCTTTCTTT; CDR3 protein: CASSRNQGENTEAFF
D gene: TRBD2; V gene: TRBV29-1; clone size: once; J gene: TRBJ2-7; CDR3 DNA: TGCAGCGTTGGCGGTAGCGGGAGTTACGAGCAGTACTTC; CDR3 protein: CSVGGSGSYEQYF
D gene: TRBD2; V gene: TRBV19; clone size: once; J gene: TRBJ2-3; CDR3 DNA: TGTGCCAGTCAATTAGCGGGAGGTCCAGATACGCAGTATTTT; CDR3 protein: CASQLAGGPDTQYF